One sample yielded the 21 T cell receptor beta chains listed below, sequenced in a study of control samples from healthy donors and cancer patients. Profiled with immunoSEQ multiplex PCR; TCRdb holds only in-frame clones, not every one. The sample has around 85,000 clones, 85% to 90% seen once. What was sequenced was blood. These receptors all stem from a woman aged 55-75 years in good health.

V gene TRBV3-1 (or the pseudogene TRBV3-2) combines with J gene TRBJ1-1; D is ambiguous. The CDR3 covers 18 residues. Deletions cut 5 bases from V and 5 bases from J, with 27 bases between. Germline V gives CDR1 LGHDT, CDR2 YNNKEL (reference sequence). Here the CDR3 DNA reads TGTGCCAGCAGCACACACACCACCCCGGGGTTTACGGGTACTGAAGCTTTCTTT. It specifies CASSTHTTPGFTGTEAFF.

The count of this clone is one. This chain uses TRBV7-8 with TRBJ1-2; 9 bases match TRBD1. After removal of 4 bases from V and 4 bases from J, the junction contained 4 bases not matched to a gene. The CDR3 sequence is 14 residues long. From germline, CDR1 is SGHVS and CDR2 FQNEAQ. CDR3 bases: TGTGCCAGCAGCTCCGGGACAGGGAGCTATGGCTACACCTTC. Amino acid sequence: CASSSGTGSYGYTF.

The chain employs TRBV7-9 and TRBJ2-2, with a possible D match to TRBD1 (5 bases). Trimming cost V 2 bases and J 5 bases, with 12 bases left between them. Germline lookup yields CDR1 SEHNR and CDR2 FQNEAQ (reference sequence). This CDR3 comprises 15 residues. CDR3 loop: CASSLTGSQTGELFF. In DNA form, the CDR3 reads TGTGCCAGCAGCTTAACAGGCTCACAAACCGGGGAGCTGTTTTTT.

The chain recombines TRBV5-4 with TRBJ2-1, with 9 bases aligning to TRBD1. J lost 4 bases, V lost 7 bases, and 9 bases had no gene match. CDR3 length equals 15 residues. Germline assignment: CDR1 SGHNT and CDR2 YYREEE (reference sequence). The CDR3 DNA reads TGTGCCAGCCATGCCAGGACAGGGGTATACAATGAGCAGTTCTTC. Its protein product is CASHARTGVYNEQFF. Drawing the rest from reference TRBV5-4 and TRBJ2-1, the complete variable domain is ETGVTQSPTHLIKTRGQQVTLRCSSQSGHNTVSWYQQALGQGPQFIFQYYREEENGRGNFPPRFSGLQFPNYSSELNVNALELDDSALYLCASHARTGVYNEQFFGPGTRLTVL.

This clone was seen repeatedly, ten times or more. This sequence joins TRBV2 and TRBJ2-1; D ambiguous. Germline-derived CDR1 and CDR2 are SNHLY and FYNNEI. The V end was cut by 9 bases, the J end by 0 bases, with 6 bases between. There are 12 residues in the CDR3. In DNA form, the CDR3 reads TGTGCCAGTACGAGCTCCTACAATGAGCAGTTCTTC. It is translated as CASTSSYNEQFF.

The rearrangement uses TRBV29-1 and TRBJ1-5; D may be TRBD1 (6 bases). The CDR3 length is 14 residues. Germline-derived CDR1 and CDR2 are SQVTM and ANQGSEA. Trimming pared 6 bases from V and 1 base from J, leaving 13 bases between. The CDR3 DNA reads as TGCAGCGTCACGAGGACAGCCAGCAATCAGCCCCAGCATTTT. It codes for CSVTRTASNQPQHF.

The rearrangement uses TRBV27 and TRBJ2-1; the D is unclear. V was cut by 3 bases and J by 9 bases, with 6 bases left in between. This CDR3 contains 11 residues. Germline lookup yields CDR1 MNHEY and CDR2 SMNVEV (reference sequence). CDR3 in DNA: TGTGCCAGCAGTTTTCGCCTTGAGCAGTTCTTC. This translates into CASSFRLEQFF.

In its sample, this clone was seen once. The chain has TRBV28 and TRBJ2-4; 7 bases align to TRBD1. The CDR3 covers 12 residues. V trimming: 9 bases; J trimming: 4 bases; junction bases outside the gene matches: 3. Germline V lookup: CDR1 MDHEN, CDR2 SYDVKM. The CDR3 DNA sequence: TGTGCCAGTAACAGGGGAAAAAACATTCAGTACTTC. It specifies CASNRGKNIQYF.

The gene calls are TRBV12-3 or TRBV12-4 and TRBJ2-5; D is ambiguous. The CDR3 has 12 amino acids. Deletions cut 7 bases from V and 5 bases from J, with 11 bases between. For the CDR3, the DNA is TGTGCCAGCACGGAATTCGGGGAGACCCAGTACTTC. This encodes CASTEFGETQYF.

J is TRBJ1-2 and V is TRBV6-2 or TRBV6-3; 7 nucleotides align to TRBD1. The CDR3 extends over 14 amino acids. V was clipped by 6 bases and J by 2 bases; unmatched bases: 6. The V gene's germline CDR1 is MNHEY and CDR2 SVGEGT. DNA of the CDR3: TGTGCCAGCAGCGACCCGACAGGGAACTATGGCTACACCTTC. Translation: CASSDPTGNYGYTF.

The chain recombines TRBV5-1 with TRBJ1-2; TRBD1 matches at 8 bases. Germline V lookup: CDR1 SGHRS, CDR2 YFSETQ. CDR3 length: 14 residues. The V and J ends lost 4 bases and 4 bases, in that order; junction bases with no gene match: 6. CDR3 sequence reads: CASSNGQGGYGYTF. The CDR3 coding sequence is TGCGCCAGCAGCAATGGACAGGGAGGCTATGGCTACACCTTC. Variable domain in full (rest from reference TRBV5-1 and TRBJ1-2): KAGVTQTPRYLIKTRGQQVTLSCSPISGHRSVSWYQQTPGQGLQFLFEYFSETQRNKGNFPGRFSGRQFSNSRSEMNVSTLELGDSALYLCASSNGQGGYGYTFGSGTRLTVV.

This clone has a single count. The V gene is TRBV19, the J gene TRBJ1-6; 9 bases are a match to TRBD1. The V and J ends lost 6 bases and 10 bases, in that order; junction bases with no gene match: 10. This CDR3 is built from 15 residues. CDR1 is LNHDA, CDR2 SQIVND, per germline (reference sequence). The CDR3 protein is CASRGPQGANSPLHF. The CDR3 DNA follows: TGTGCCAGTAGGGGGCCACAGGGGGCAAACTCACCCCTCCACTTT.

A word on this clone: Relative to the germline gene, one junction end is altered; a read error may explain this. The CDR3, as DNA: TGTGCCATCAGTGATCCCCGCCGACTAGCGGGAGGGCCGAAAACCGGGGAGCTGTTTTTT. This sequence encodes CAISDPRRLAGGPKTGELFF. The V and J genes are TRBV10-3 and TRBJ2-2, with 14 bases aligning to TRBD2. This CDR3 is built from 20 residues. The germline V gene has CDR1 ENHRY and CDR2 SYGVKD.

Of note for this clone: Other nucleotide sequences from this sample produce the same CDR3. This chain connects TRBV9 to TRBJ2-1; TRBD2 agrees at 13 bases. Germline values: CDR1 SGDLS, CDR2 YYNGEE. The CDR3 runs to 17 residues. The ends lost 3 bases at V and 10 bases at J; junction bases unmatched: 13. The CDR3 is CASSAVTSGGHRGEQFF. The CDR3 DNA reads TGTGCCAGCAGCGCCGTGACTAGCGGGGGGCACCGGGGGGAGCAGTTCTTC.

The sample holds one count of this clone. The chain joins TRBV6-5 to TRBJ1-3; D unclear. Germline assignment: CDR1 MNHEY and CDR2 SVGAGI. Trimming removed 6 bases from V and 0 bases from J, with 9 bases in between. CDR3 length: 14 residues. The CDR3 loop reads CASRTISSGNTIYF. CDR3 nucleotide sequence: TGTGCCAGCAGGACCATTAGCTCTGGAAACACCATATATTTT.

The chain employs TRBV5-1 and TRBJ2-3, with 10 positions matching TRBD2. Trimming at V came to 4 bases and at J to 3 bases, leaving 8 bases not matched to a gene. Germline values: CDR1 SGHRS, CDR2 YFSETQ. The CDR3 is 16 amino acids. DNA of the CDR3: TGCGCCAGCAGCAGAGGACAAGCGGGGGGGACAGATACGCAGTATTTT. This gives the protein CASSRGQAGGTDTQYF.

V gene TRBV15 combines with J gene TRBJ2-2, with a weak D call TRBD1 (6 bases). The CDR3 has 15 residues. Germline loops: CDR1 LNHNV, CDR2 YYDKDF (reference sequence). Trimming left V 4 bases short and J 2 bases short, with 11 bases between. The CDR3 loop is CATSKVDRNTGELFF. CDR3 in DNA: TGTGCCACCAGCAAGGTGGACAGAAACACCGGGGAGCTGTTTTTT.

The chain employs TRBV6-6 and TRBJ2-7; 9 nucleotides line up with TRBD1. The CDR3 covers 15 residues. Germline assignment: CDR1 MNHNY and CDR2 SVGAGI (reference sequence). Losses at the gene ends were 7 bases for V and 0 bases for J; bases not matched to a gene: 7. In DNA, the CDR3 is TGTGCCAGCACCAAAGGACAGGGGACCTCCTACGAGCAGTACTTC. Amino acids: CASTKGQGTSYEQYF.

V is TRBV7-3 and J is TRBJ2-5, with D perhaps matching TRBD1 (5 bases). The ends were cut back, 1 base at V and 5 bases at J, with 11 bases in the middle. This CDR3 spans 14 amino acids. CDR1 and CDR2 (germline): SGHTA, FQGTGA. The CDR3 bases are TGTGCCAGCAGCTTAAGGGGCCTTGCGGAGACCCAGTACTTC. Amino acid sequence: CASSLRGLAETQYF.

V is TRBV5-1 and J is TRBJ2-1, with 8 bases fitting TRBD2. Losses at the gene ends were 3 bases for V and 5 bases for J; bases not matched to a gene: 10. CDR3 length equals 16 residues. Germline loops: CDR1 SGHRS, CDR2 YFSETQ. The CDR3 protein is CASSSGPSGPDNEQFF. The CDR3 coding sequence is TGCGCCAGCAGCTCCGGCCCTAGCGGGCCCGACAATGAGCAGTTCTTC.

CDR3 in amino acids: CASSYRRDRDYGYTF. The CDR3 DNA is TGTGCCAGCAGTTACCGCCGGGACAGGGACTATGGCTACACCTTC. This rearrangement joins TRBV6-5 to TRBJ1-2, with 9 bases aligning to TRBD1. This CDR3 comprises 15 residues. The germline CDR1 and CDR2 sequences are MNHEY and SVGAGI. V shed 2 bases, J shed 3 bases, and the junction held 4 bases outside the gene matches.